The entry below gives a single T cell receptor (beta chain) sequence along with its context. The antigen remains unidentified. This sample is part of a study of Graves' ophthalmopathy and Graves' hyperthyroidism. Amplification targeted the TCR beta CDR3 regions, with RNA transcripts as the source material. HTBI primers were employed in first-round RT-PCR, then a second-round multiplex PCR followed. TCRdb reprocessed the multiplex PCR reads via MiXCR and lists one record per CDR3 protein. The table lists tens of thousands of distinct CDR3 sequences, 50% of them singletons, with roughly 24% in the top ten. Broader study findings: Cross-validated, the 13-signature model showed 87.88%/81.08% sensitivity/specificity, and 80%/75% in the test set.

The CDR3 is made up of 17 amino acids. Between the trimmed V and J ends, which lost 10 bases and 1 base, there was a span of 23 bases. CDR1 is ENHRY, CDR2 SYGVKD, per germline. Sequencing was performed on peripheral blood. This chain uses TRBV10-3 with TRBJ1-3; D perhaps matches TRBD1 (5 bases). This TCR derives from an adult woman with stable Graves' hyperthyroidism. Here the CDR3 DNA reads TGTGCCACACGGGACGGATCGTTTCTGAGGTCTGGAAACACCATATATTTT. Its translation is CATRDGSFLRSGNTIYF.